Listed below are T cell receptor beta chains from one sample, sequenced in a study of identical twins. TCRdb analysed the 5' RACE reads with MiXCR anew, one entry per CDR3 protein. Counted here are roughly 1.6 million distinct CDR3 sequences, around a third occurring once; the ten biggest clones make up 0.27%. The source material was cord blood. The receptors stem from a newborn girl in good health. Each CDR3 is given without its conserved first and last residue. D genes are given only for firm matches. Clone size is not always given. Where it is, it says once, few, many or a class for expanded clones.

CDR3: SASRTGQGIDYGYT; size: NA; V: TRBV20-1; D: TRBD1
CDR3: ASSPREGGLQETQY; size: NA; V: TRBV18; D: NA
CDR3: SAAELAITSSTDTQY; size: few; V: TRBV20-1; D: TRBD2
CDR3: ASRLRTGANYEQF; size: NA; V: TRBV2; D: TRBD1
CDR3: ATSRGGVGNYGYT; size: few; V: TRBV15; D: NA
CDR3: ASSLERGASTDTQY; size: few; V: TRBV7-2; D: TRBD2
CDR3: ASRGTGGSQPQH; size: few; V: TRBV6-6; D: TRBD1
CDR3: ASSHGSRTGRGMNTEAF; size: NA; V: TRBV4-1; D: TRBD1
CDR3: ASRSTGGGYEQY; size: few; V: TRBV28; D: TRBD1
CDR3: ASSLGRFANTGELF; size: NA; V: TRBV12-3/TRBV12-4; D: NA
CDR3: ASSPDRIGTDTQY; size: NA; V: TRBV27; D: NA
CDR3: ASSPGLSSNQPQH; size: few; V: TRBV9; D: NA
CDR3: VSSQVQTNYGYT; size: NA; V: TRBV3-1; D: NA
CDR3: ASSPLIVGEAF; size: NA; V: TRBV14; D: NA
CDR3: ASSEPSSSEAF; size: few; V: TRBV2; D: NA
CDR3: SASLHGALSNTEAF; size: NA; V: TRBV20-1; D: NA
CDR3: SASKRGGTHTQY; size: NA; V: TRBV20-1; D: TRBD2
CDR3: ASRTTYEQY; size: many; V: TRBV6-6; D: NA
CDR3: SARDRLQGQGEAF; size: NA; V: TRBV20-1; D: NA
CDR3: SADQGYYEQY; size: NA; V: TRBV20-1; D: NA
CDR3: SVESCYNEQF; size: NA; V: TRBV29-1; D: NA
CDR3: AISNSGGAYNEQF; size: NA; V: TRBV10-3; D: TRBD2